This T cell receptor beta chain came from a study of regulatory T cells in long-lasting Graves disease. The sample's time point: newly diagnosed GD, antithyroid drugs for less than 3 months. RNA from PBMCs was the source of the TCR library. The CDR3 is 14 residues long. CDR1 MGHRA and CDR2 YSYEKL come from the germline V gene. Trimming took 1 base from V and 3 from J, leaving 9 bases between them. In building TCR beta libraries, iRepertoire HTBI primers were used together with Arm-PCR of CDR3 regions. TCRdb itself ran the multiplex PCR reads through MiXCR, one entry per CDR3 protein. The sample contains roughly 530,000 distinct CDR3 sequences, roughly a sixth of which appear only once. Many counts were recorded for this clonotype. The same data also went into a second study, on T cells in Graves' hyperthyroidism and ophthalmopathy. That source reports: These patients, aged 18 to 65, had recently diagnosed hyperthyroidism lasting under 2 months.

The sequenced sample was peripheral blood mononuclear cells (PBMCs), obtained at new diagnosis, from a patient treated with antithyroid drugs. The TCR comes from a woman aged 40-65 years with Graves disease. The chain links TRBV4-1 to TRBJ1-1; no definite D call. The CDR3 DNA reads TGCGCCAGCAGCCAAGGGCGTTCGGACACTGAAGCTTTCTTT. Protein sequence: CASSQGRSDTEAFF.